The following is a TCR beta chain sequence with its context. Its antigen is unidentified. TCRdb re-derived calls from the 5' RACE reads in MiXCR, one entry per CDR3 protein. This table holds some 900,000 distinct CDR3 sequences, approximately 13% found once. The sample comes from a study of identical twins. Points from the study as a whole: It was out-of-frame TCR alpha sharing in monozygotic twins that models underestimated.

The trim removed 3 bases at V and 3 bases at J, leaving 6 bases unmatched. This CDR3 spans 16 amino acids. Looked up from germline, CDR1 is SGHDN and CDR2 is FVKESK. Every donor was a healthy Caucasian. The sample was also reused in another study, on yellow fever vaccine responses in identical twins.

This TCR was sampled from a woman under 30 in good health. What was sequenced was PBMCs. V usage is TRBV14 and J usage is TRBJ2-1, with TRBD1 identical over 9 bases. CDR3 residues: CASSQLDRGYYNEQFF. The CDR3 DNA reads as TGTGCCAGCAGCCAGCTGGACAGGGGATACTACAATGAGCAGTTCTTC.